One and the same sample provided the 29 T cell receptor beta chains below, sequenced in a study of CD8+CD57+ T cells in acquired aplastic anemia. Investigators profiled TCR beta VDJ and CDR3 from genomic DNA template. One entry per CDR3 protein results from TCRdb running MiXCR on the reads. The sample lists roughly 150,000 distinct CDR3 sequences, approximately 40% occurring once. Sequencing used sorted CD4+, CD8+, or CD8+CD57+ T cells (not recorded which) from PBMCs. The receptors originated from a human donor in good health.

This clonotype occurred many times. The rearrangement uses TRBV7-9 and TRBJ1-4; 7 nucleotides agree with TRBD1. CDR1 and CDR2 (germline): SEHNR, FQNEAQ (reference sequence). This CDR3 is built from 15 residues. The J segment lost 7 bases and the V segment lost 2 bases, leaving 7 bases of the junction unmatched. The CDR3 DNA is TGTGCCAGCAGCTTACAAGGACAGGTTGCTGAAAAACTGTTTTTT. This translates into CASSLQGQVAEKLFF.

This clonotype was recorded many times. At one of its ends the junction is not consistent with the germline gene, which may arise from a read error. The V call is TRBV7-9, the J call TRBJ2-7; maybe TRBD2 (5 bases). Germline V gives CDR1 SEHNR, CDR2 FQNEAQ (reference sequence). This CDR3 has 13 amino acids. CDR3 DNA sequence: TGTGCCAGCAGCTCTAGCTCGTTGACCCAAATTCTCTTC. Protein product: CASSSSSLTQILF.

This clonotype has just a few counts. J is TRBJ1-5 and V is TRBV7-2, with TRBD1 matching over 7 bases. The last part of the DNA fits TRBJ2-3 better; the J call may be wrong. The CDR3 length is 13 residues. Germline CDR1 reads SGHTA; CDR2 reads FQGNSA. The CDR3 DNA reads TGTGCCAGCAGCTTGACAGGGAATCAGCCCCAGTATTTT. Its protein is CASSLTGNQPQYF.

The table lists this clonotype with many counts. V is TRBV20-1 and J is TRBJ2-7, with TRBD2 matching over 9 bases. The CDR3 is made up of 14 amino acids. V was clipped by 6 bases and J by 2 bases; unmatched bases: 8. CDR1 and CDR2 (germline): DFQATT, SNEGSKA (reference sequence). The CDR3 nucleotides read TGCAGTGCCAGGGGCGGGGGGGCAACCTACGAGCAGTACTTC. Amino acids: CSARGGGATYEQYF.

The J gene is TRBJ2-5, the V gene TRBV29-1; 7 bases match TRBD2. Trimming at V came to 3 bases and at J to 5 bases, leaving 6 bases not matched to a gene. CDR3 size: 13 residues. Germline V gives CDR1 SQVTM, CDR2 ANQGSEA. DNA for the CDR3: TGCAGCGTTGATCTACTAGCGCGGGAGACCCAGTACTTC. It encodes CSVDLLARETQYF.

The V and J genes are TRBV2 and TRBJ1-1; the D gene is possibly TRBD1 (5 bases). Germline assignment: CDR1 SNHLY and CDR2 FYNNEI. The V and J ends lost 10 bases and 4 bases respectively, with 13 bases between them. CDR3 length: 12 residues. In DNA form, the CDR3 reads TGTGCCATCCAGACCCAGGGCACTGAAGCTTTCTTT. Amino acid sequence: CAIQTQGTEAFF.

This clonotype was picked up many times. The chain has TRBV10-3 and TRBJ2-1; TRBD1 aligns across 10 bases. There are 14 residues in the CDR3. V was clipped by 7 bases and J by 3 bases; unmatched bases: 3. Germline CDR1 is ENHRY and CDR2 is SYGVKD. CDR3 DNA: TGTGCCATCACGGGACAGGGGAACTACAATGAGCAGTTCTTC. This translates into CAITGQGNYNEQFF.

V gene TRBV3-1 combines with J gene TRBJ2-4; 11 positions agree with TRBD1. The CDR3 is made up of 16 amino acids. The junction had 11 bases not matched to a gene; V was cut back by 4 bases and J by 9 bases. Germline V gives CDR1 LGHDT, CDR2 YNNKEL (reference sequence). The CDR3 coding sequence is TGTGCCAGCAGCCCTCGGGACAGGGGGTTTTCGGGCATTCAGTACTTC. Its protein is CASSPRDRGFSGIQYF.

The chain uses TRBV2 and TRBJ1-1; possible D gene TRBD1, 6 bases. Germline lookup yields CDR1 SNHLY and CDR2 FYNNEI. V gave up 7 bases and J gave up 5 bases, with 17 bases separating them. CDR3 length: 14 amino acids. CDR3 sequence: CASMRGRGSTEAFF. DNA for the CDR3: TGTGCCAGCATGAGGGGTAGGGGGAGTACTGAAGCTTTCTTT.

This sequence joins TRBV29-1 and TRBJ1-1; maybe TRBD1 (5 bases). The CDR3 is made up of 15 amino acids. CDR1 is SQVTM, CDR2 ANQGSEA, per germline. V was clipped by 7 bases and J by 7 bases, with 25 bases between them. The CDR3 DNA reads TGCAGCGCCAGCACCGAGGGTGGGGGATCCGGTGAAGCTTTCTTT. Its translation: CSASTEGGGSGEAFF.

This clonotype was seen repeatedly, ten times or more. The CDR3 is CASSLLLAGIDTQYF. As DNA, the CDR3 is TGCGCCAGCAGCTTATTACTAGCGGGGATTGATACGCAGTATTTT. J is TRBJ2-3 and V is TRBV5-1; 10 bases match TRBD2. The germline gives CDR1 SGHRS, CDR2 YFSETQ. Trimming took 2 bases from V and 6 from J; bases not matched to a gene: 6. CDR3 length: 15 residues.

This clonotype has at least ten counts. The V and J genes are TRBV7-9 and TRBJ1-4; D may be TRBD1 (6 bases). CDR3 length equals 15 residues. CDR1 is SEHNR and CDR2 is FQNEAQ in the germline V gene (reference sequence). The ends were cut back, 5 bases at V and 5 bases at J, with 15 bases in the middle. CDR3 loop: CASSDKWTENEKLFF. For the CDR3, the DNA is TGTGCCAGCAGCGATAAGTGGACAGAGAATGAAAAACTGTTTTTT.

This clonotype occurred many times. This rearrangement joins TRBV20-1 to TRBJ2-5, with no clear D. The germline V gene encodes CDR1 DFQATT and CDR2 SNEGSKA (reference sequence). Trimming pared 4 bases from V and 4 bases from J, leaving 22 bases between. CDR3 length equals 16 residues. The CDR3 reads CSAIPIQLGQGETQYF. CDR3 in DNA: TGCAGTGCTATCCCAATACAGCTCGGCCAAGGAGAGACCCAGTACTTC.

The V call is TRBV2, the J call TRBJ2-2; tentatively, D is TRBD1 (6 bases). CDR1 is SNHLY and CDR2 is FYNNEI in the germline V gene. V lost 7 bases and J 3 bases, leaving 15 bases between the germline ends. The CDR3 is 15 amino acids. CDR3 region: CASIETGWDTGELFF. The DNA for the CDR3 is TGTGCCAGCATAGAGACAGGATGGGACACCGGGGAGCTGTTTTTT. Combining the CDR3 with reference TRBV2 and TRBJ2-2 gives the whole variable domain EPEVTQTPSHQVTQMGQEVILRCVPISNHLYFYWYRQILGQKVEFLVSFYNNEISEKSEIFDDQFSVERPDGSNFTLKIRSTKLEDSAMYFCASIETGWDTGELFFGEGSRLTVL.

The chain carries TRBV10-3 and TRBJ2-7; possible D gene TRBD2, 6 bases. The V gene lost 4 bases and the J gene lost 1 base, with 11 bases spanning the gap. The CDR3 consists of 14 residues. Germline lookup yields CDR1 ENHRY and CDR2 SYGVKD. CDR3 sequence: CAISGRDSSYEQYF. DNA for the CDR3: TGTGCCATCAGTGGCCGGGACTCGTCCTACGAGCAGTACTTC.

The chain couples TRBV6-2 or TRBV6-3 to TRBJ1-5; 7 bases are shared with TRBD1. This CDR3 comprises 16 residues. V was clipped by 2 bases and J by 2 bases; unmatched bases: 6. Germline lookup yields CDR1 MNHEY and CDR2 SVGEGT. For the CDR3, the DNA is TGTGCCAGCAGTTACCGACAGGGAATGGGCAATCAGCCCCAGCATTTT. Translation gives CASSYRQGMGNQPQHF.

In this sample, this clonotype turned up a few times. This chain links TRBV27 with TRBJ1-2; TRBD1 is a possible D gene (5 bases). The CDR3 has 14 residues. Trimming cost V 8 bases and J 2 bases, with 15 bases left between them. Germline V gene sequence: CDR1 MNHEY, CDR2 SMNVEV (reference sequence). The CDR3 DNA sequence: TGTGCCAGCGGAGGGTGGGGGGGAAACTATGGCTACACCTTC. Translated, it gives CASGGWGGNYGYTF.

This clonotype was counted once. Mismatch with germline at one junction end may stem from a read error. The gene calls are TRBV7-9 and TRBJ1-2, with D hard to call. This CDR3 is built from 13 residues. Germline CDR1 is SEHNR and CDR2 is FQNEAQ (reference sequence). The chain's CDR3 is CASSLVGLNGYAF. The CDR3 bases are TGTGCCAGCAGCTTAGTAGGACTAAATGGCTACGCCTTC.

This clonotype was seen just once. The CDR3 nucleotides are TGCGCCAGCAGTGACATAGGGTATAACTATGGCTACACCTTC. This encodes CASSDIGYNYGYTF. The rearrangement links TRBV10-1 to TRBJ1-2; no firm D call. Germline CDR1 reads WNHNN; CDR2 reads SYGVQD (reference sequence). This CDR3 comprises 14 residues. Trimming stripped 3 bases from V and 1 base from J, with 9 bases between.

V is TRBV12-3 or TRBV12-4 and J is TRBJ1-1; tentatively, D is TRBD1 (6 bases). CDR3 size: 15 residues. V lost 7 bases to trimming and J lost 5 bases, with 20 bases between them. CDR3 sequence (DNA): TGTGCCAGCACCCCGGGTCACAGGGTAGGAACTGAAGCTTTCTTT. Translating it yields CASTPGHRVGTEAFF.

J is TRBJ2-7 and V is TRBV19, with TRBD1 identical over 10 bases. V gave up 4 bases and J gave up 6 bases; unmatched junction bases: 15. The CDR3 covers 17 residues. Germline lookup yields CDR1 LNHDA and CDR2 SQIVND (reference sequence). The DNA for the CDR3 is TGTGCCAGTAGTAGGGGACAGGGGACCAACATCGGGGTCGAGCAGTACTTC. Its translation is CASSRGQGTNIGVEQYF.

This chain joins TRBV24-1 and TRBJ2-1, with D possibly called TRBD1 or TRBD2 (5 bases each). Germline V gives CDR1 KGHDR, CDR2 SFDVKD. There are 14 residues in the CDR3. V was clipped by 6 bases and J by 7 bases, with 15 bases between them. CDR3 bases: TGTGCCACCAGTCTCGCCGGGACGGAGAATGAGCAGTTCTTC. Translation: CATSLAGTENEQFF.

This chain joins TRBV2 and TRBJ1-1; D might be TRBD1 (5 bases). This CDR3 spans 14 amino acids. CDR1 and CDR2 (germline): SNHLY, FYNNEI. V dropped 1 base and J dropped 7 bases, with 13 bases sitting between them. Here the CDR3 reads CASSEGTYRHEAFF. The DNA of the CDR3 is TGTGCCAGCAGTGAAGGGACATACCGACATGAAGCTTTCTTT.

The rearrangement links TRBV12-3 or TRBV12-4 to TRBJ1-2; 8 bases fit TRBD1. With 11 bases clipped from V and 0 bases from J, the junction kept 8 bases outside the gene matches. The CDR3 totals 14 residues. The DNA for the CDR3 is TGTGCCTCAGCAGGGGGCTCCGCTAACTATGGCTACACCTTC. Translating it yields CASAGGSANYGYTF.

The chain combines TRBV20-1 with TRBJ2-3, with 11 nucleotides matching TRBD2. V lost 3 bases, J lost 8 bases, and 13 bases stayed unmatched. The CDR3 is made up of 16 amino acids. Germline assignment: CDR1 DFQATT and CDR2 SNEGSKA (reference sequence). CDR3 residues: CSARGDSGGAYGTQYF. Here the CDR3 DNA reads TGCAGTGCTAGGGGAGATAGCGGGGGGGCCTATGGTACGCAGTATTTT.

This clonotype has at least ten counts. The rearrangement joins TRBV2 to TRBJ1-4, with D unclear. This CDR3 contains 11 residues. Germline values: CDR1 SNHLY, CDR2 FYNNEI. Trimming stripped 8 bases from V and 10 bases from J, with 11 bases between. The CDR3: CASSEEGKLFF. DNA for the CDR3: TGTGCCAGCTCTGAAGAAGGAAAACTGTTTTTT.

The V gene is TRBV20-1, the J gene TRBJ2-7; maybe TRBD1 (6 bases). V was pared by 6 bases and J by 6 bases, with 18 bases between. The CDR3 runs to 13 residues. CDR1 is DFQATT, CDR2 SNEGSKA, per germline (reference sequence). For the CDR3, the DNA is TGCAGTGCCCCACCGGGTGGGGGCGGCGAGCAGTACTTC. It yields the protein CSAPPGGGGEQYF.

The chain couples TRBV10-3 to TRBJ1-4, with D uncertain. V was clipped by 0 bases and J by 7 bases, with 6 bases between them. The CDR3 length is 13 residues. CDR1 is ENHRY, CDR2 SYGVKD, per germline. DNA of the CDR3: TGTGCCATCAGTGAGTCGCAGAGTGAAAAACTGTTTTTT. Encoded protein: CAISESQSEKLFF.

V is TRBV10-3 and J is TRBJ2-7, with TRBD1 identical over 7 bases. The CDR3 has 11 residues. V trimming: 8 bases; J trimming: 9 bases; junction bases outside the gene matches: 7. Germline V CDR1 and CDR2: ENHRY, SYGVKD. The CDR3 coding sequence is TGTGCCATCGGTACGGGACAGTTGCAGTACTTC. Its translation: CAIGTGQLQYF.